Listed below are T cell receptor beta chains from one sample, sequenced in a study of neurological immune-mediated disorders. TCRdb analysed the 5' RACE reads with MiXCR anew, one entry per CDR3 protein. The repertoire consists of around 26,000 distinct CDR3 sequences, with about 3.5% occurring once and the leading ten covering 6% to 9%. The sample comprised PBMCs. Receptor source: a woman younger than 45 with multiple sclerosis. Both conserved end residues are part of each CDR3. A D gene is named only where the DNA matches it firmly. Some rows have no size entry. The others give once, few or many, or a class for an expanded clone.

many	.	TRBV2	TRBJ2-7	TGTGCCAGCACCAGCGCGGGGTTTCGTTACGAGCAGTACTTC	CASTSAGFRYEQYF
many	.	TRBV27	TRBJ2-1	TGTGCCAGCAGTTGGCGCACGGTCGGGCCTTCCTACAATGAGCAGTTCTTC	CASSWRTVGPSYNEQFF
many	.	TRBV2	TRBJ1-5	TGTGCCAGCAGTGTTCGGGCAATTAGCAATCAGCCCCAGCATTTT	CASSVRAISNQPQHF
many	TRBD1	TRBV7-9	TRBJ2-4	TGTGCCAGCAGCTACCGGGACAGGGGGAACATTCAGTACTTC	CASSYRDRGNIQYF
many	.	TRBV7-2	TRBJ2-5	TGTGCCAGCAGCTCAGGACAGCTCGCTGGGGCCCAGTACTTC	CASSSGQLAGAQYF
many	.	TRBV12-3/TRBV12-4	TRBJ2-1	TGTGCCAGCAGTTTAGCTGGGAAGGGGATTTACAATGAGCAGTTCTTC	CASSLAGKGIYNEQFF
many	.	TRBV9	TRBJ2-1	TGTGCCAGCAGCGTAGGGGTAGGGGCCCAGTTCTTC	CASSVGVGAQFF
many	.	TRBV2	TRBJ2-5	TGTGCCAGCAGTGAAGCTCGGAGGGGTGAGACCCAGTACTTC	CASSEARRGETQYF
few	TRBD2	TRBV20-1	TRBJ2-1	TGCAGTGCTAGAGTGCTTAGCGGGGGGGCGGGTTACAATGAGCAGTTCTTC	CSARVLSGGAGYNEQFF
many	.	TRBV6-5	TRBJ2-1	TGTGCCAGCAGTTACCGGGCGGGGTACAATGAGCAGTTCTTC	CASSYRAGYNEQFF
many	TRBD2	TRBV20-1	TRBJ2-1	TGCAGTGCTAGTTTGGCTAGCGGGCCCGGTGGAGATGAGCAGTTCTTC	CSASLASGPGGDEQFF
many	.	TRBV5-1	TRBJ1-3	TGCGCCAGCAGCTTGGGGGCCACTGGAAACACCATATATTTT	CASSLGATGNTIYF
many	TRBD1	TRBV29-1	TRBJ2-1	TGCAGCGTTGTCCCCCTTCAGGGGGCCCTCAACAATGAGCAGTTCTTC	CSVVPLQGALNNEQFF
many	.	TRBV7-2	TRBJ2-3	TGTGCCAGCAGCTTATGGCCCAGGACAGGGCGACGGGGGGCCACAGATACGCAGTATTTT	CASSLWPRTGRRGATDTQYF
.	TRBD2	TRBV5-3	TRBJ2-7	TGTGCCATTAGCGGGAGGGCGGATTTCGAAGAGCAGTACTTC	CAISGRADFEEQYF
few	.	TRBV12-3/TRBV12-4	TRBJ1-6	TGTGCCAGCAGTTTGGGTCAGTCTAATTCACCCCTCAACTTT	CASSLGQSNSPLNF